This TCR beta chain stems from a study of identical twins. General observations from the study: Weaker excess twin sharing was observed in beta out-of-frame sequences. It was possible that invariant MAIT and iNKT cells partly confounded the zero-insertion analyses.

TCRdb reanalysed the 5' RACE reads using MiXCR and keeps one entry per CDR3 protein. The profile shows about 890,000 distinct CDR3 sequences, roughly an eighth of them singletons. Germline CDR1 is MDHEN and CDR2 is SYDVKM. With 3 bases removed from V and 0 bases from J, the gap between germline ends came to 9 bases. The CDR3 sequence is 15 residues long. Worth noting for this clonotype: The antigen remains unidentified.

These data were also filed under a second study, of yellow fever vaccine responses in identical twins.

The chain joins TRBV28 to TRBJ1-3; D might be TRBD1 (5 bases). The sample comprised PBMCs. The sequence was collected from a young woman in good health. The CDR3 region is CASSFDSHSGNTIYF. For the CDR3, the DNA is TGTGCCAGCAGTTTTGACAGCCACTCTGGAAACACCATATATTTT.